This T cell receptor (beta chain) stems from a study of blood T cell repertoires in COVID-19. Germline V gene data show CDR1 as SGHTA and CDR2 as FQGTGA. CDR3 size: 14 residues. V lost 1 base and J lost 3; bases outside the gene matches: 1. As processed by the authors: From reference gene primer amplification, estimates of nucleated cell counts were derived. Repertoires were generated with immunoSEQ multiplex PCR, while TCRdb's copy carries only in-frame clones and drops some. Clone size and V and J calls were adopted from that table, with D and trimming inferred from the DNA. This table has 55,000 to 75,000 clones, roughly 89% appearing once.

The sequence was collected from a human donor in a cohort sampled during active COVID-19. The chain combines TRBV7-3 with TRBJ2-7; TRBD1 matches at 9 bases. The sequencing input was peripheral blood. CDR3 protein: CASSLMGQGYEQYF. CDR3 bases: TGTGCCAGCAGCTTAATGGGACAGGGCTACGAGCAGTACTTC.